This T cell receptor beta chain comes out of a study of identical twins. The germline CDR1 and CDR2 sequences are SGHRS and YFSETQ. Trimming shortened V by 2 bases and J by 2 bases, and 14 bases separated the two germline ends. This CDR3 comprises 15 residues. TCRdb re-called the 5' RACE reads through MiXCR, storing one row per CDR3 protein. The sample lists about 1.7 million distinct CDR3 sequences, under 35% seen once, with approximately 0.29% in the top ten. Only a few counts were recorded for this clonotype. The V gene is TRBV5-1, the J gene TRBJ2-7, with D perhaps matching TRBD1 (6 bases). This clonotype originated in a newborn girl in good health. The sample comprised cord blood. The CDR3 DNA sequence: TGCGCCAGCAGCTTAATTAGTACAGGGCCCTACGAGCAGTACTTC. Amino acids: CASSLISTGPYEQYF.